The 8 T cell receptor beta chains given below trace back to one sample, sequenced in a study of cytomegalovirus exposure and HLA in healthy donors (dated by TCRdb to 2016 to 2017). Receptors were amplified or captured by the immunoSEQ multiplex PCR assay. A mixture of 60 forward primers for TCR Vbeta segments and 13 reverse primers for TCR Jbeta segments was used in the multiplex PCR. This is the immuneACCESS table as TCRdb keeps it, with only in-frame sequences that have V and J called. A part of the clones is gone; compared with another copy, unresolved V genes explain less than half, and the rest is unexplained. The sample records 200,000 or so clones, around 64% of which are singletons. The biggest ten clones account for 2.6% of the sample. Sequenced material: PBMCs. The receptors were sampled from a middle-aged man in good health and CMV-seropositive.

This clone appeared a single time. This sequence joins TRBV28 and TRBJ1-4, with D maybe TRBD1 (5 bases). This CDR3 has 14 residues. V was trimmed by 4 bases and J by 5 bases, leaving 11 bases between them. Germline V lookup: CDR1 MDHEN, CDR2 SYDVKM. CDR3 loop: CASSSFDRNEKLFF. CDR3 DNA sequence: TGTGCCAGCAGTTCCTTCGACAGAAATGAAAAACTGTTTTTT.

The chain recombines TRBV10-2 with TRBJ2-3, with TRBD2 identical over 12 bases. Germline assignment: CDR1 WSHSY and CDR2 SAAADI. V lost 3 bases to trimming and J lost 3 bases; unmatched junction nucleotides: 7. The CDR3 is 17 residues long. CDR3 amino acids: CASSDWLAGGPTDTQYF. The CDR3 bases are TGCGCCAGCAGTGATTGGCTAGCGGGGGGGCCGACAGATACGCAGTATTTT.

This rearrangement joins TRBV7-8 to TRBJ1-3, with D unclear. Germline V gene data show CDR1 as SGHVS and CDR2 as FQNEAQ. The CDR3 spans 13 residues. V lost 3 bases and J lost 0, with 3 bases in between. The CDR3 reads CASSFYSGNTIYF. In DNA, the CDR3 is TGTGCCAGCAGCTTCTACTCTGGAAACACCATATATTTT.

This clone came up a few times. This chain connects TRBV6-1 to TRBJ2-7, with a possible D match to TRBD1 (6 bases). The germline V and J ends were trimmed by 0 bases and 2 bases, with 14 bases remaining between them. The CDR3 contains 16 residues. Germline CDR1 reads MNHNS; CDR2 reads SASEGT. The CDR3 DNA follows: TGTGCCAGCAGTGAAGCGAGGGGGAAGGGGACCTACGAGCAGTACTTC. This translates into CASSEARGKGTYEQYF.

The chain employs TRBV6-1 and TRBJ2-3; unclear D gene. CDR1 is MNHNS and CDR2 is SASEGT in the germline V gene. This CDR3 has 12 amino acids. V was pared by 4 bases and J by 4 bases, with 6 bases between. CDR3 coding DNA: TGTGCCAGCAGTGTAGTGTCAGATACGCAGTATTTT. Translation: CASSVVSDTQYF.

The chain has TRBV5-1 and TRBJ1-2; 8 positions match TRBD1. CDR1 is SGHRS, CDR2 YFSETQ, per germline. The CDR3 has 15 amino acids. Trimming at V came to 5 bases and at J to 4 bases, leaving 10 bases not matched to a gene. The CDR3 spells CASRPGQGTTYGYTF. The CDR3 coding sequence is TGCGCCAGCAGACCTGGACAGGGTACAACCTATGGCTACACCTTC.

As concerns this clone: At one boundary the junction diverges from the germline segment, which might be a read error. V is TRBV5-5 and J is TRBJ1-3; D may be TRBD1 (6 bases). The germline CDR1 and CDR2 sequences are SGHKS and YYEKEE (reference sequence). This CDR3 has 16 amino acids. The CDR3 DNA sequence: TGTGCCAGCAGCGCCCATGGACAGCGAAGAGGAAACATCATATATTTT. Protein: CASSAHGQRRGNIIYF.

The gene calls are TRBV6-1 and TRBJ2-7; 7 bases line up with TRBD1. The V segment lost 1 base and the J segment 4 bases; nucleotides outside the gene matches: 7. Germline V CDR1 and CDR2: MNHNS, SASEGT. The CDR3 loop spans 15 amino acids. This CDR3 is CASSEVETGRYEQYF. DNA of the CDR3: TGTGCCAGCAGTGAAGTTGAGACAGGGAGATACGAGCAGTACTTC.